This T cell receptor beta chain comes out of a study of neurological immune-mediated disorders. This clonotype has a count of ten or more. TCRdb analysed the 5' RACE reads with MiXCR anew, one entry per CDR3 protein. This table has tens of thousands of distinct CDR3 sequences, 9% to 12% appearing once. Germline CDR1 reads MNHEY; CDR2 reads SVGAGI. V lost 2 bases to trimming and J lost 3 bases, with 17 bases between them. The CDR3 sequence is 16 residues long. This sequence originates from a man aged 35-49 years in good health. The sample was PBMCs. The chain couples TRBV6-5 to TRBJ2-7, with TRBD1 as a possible D gene (6 bases). Here the CDR3 DNA reads TGTGCCAGCAGTTACAAGGAGCAGGGGTCCTTCTACGAGCAGTACTTC. Its protein product is CASSYKEQGSFYEQYF.